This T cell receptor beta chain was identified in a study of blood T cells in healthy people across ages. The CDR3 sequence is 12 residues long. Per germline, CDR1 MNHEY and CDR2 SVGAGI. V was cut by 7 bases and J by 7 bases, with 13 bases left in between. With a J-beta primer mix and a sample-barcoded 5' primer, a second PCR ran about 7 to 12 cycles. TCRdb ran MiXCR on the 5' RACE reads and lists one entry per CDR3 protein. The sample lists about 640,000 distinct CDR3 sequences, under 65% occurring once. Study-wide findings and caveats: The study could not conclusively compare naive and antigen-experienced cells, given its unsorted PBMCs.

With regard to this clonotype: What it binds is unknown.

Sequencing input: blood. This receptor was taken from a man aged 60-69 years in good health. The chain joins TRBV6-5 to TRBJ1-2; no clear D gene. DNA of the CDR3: TGTGCCAGCACCGCCGCGGCTGGTGGCTACACCTTC. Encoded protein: CASTAAAGGYTF.